This T cell receptor beta chain was recovered during a study of blood T cell repertoires in COVID-19. Study-level background: PBMCs, B-cell-depleted T cells, or T cells provided the cDNA or gDNA that made up the material.

The CDR3 length is 13 residues. The V gene end was trimmed by 3 bases and the J gene end by 6 bases; junction bases not matched to a gene: 3. Looked up from germline, CDR1 is MNHEY and CDR2 is SVGAGI. There are a few counts of this clone. Sequencing was performed with immunoSEQ multiplex PCR; in TCRdb, only in-frame clones are kept and a portion is missing. In the table there are some 260,000 clones, about 90% of which are singletons. Enrolment of Seattle patients took place during active infection, and they were followed longitudinally. J is TRBJ1-1 and V is TRBV6-5; TRBD1 matches at 8 bases. The clonotype originates from a woman in her 70s with COVID-19, enrolled during active disease. The source material was peripheral blood. The CDR3 nucleotides are TGTGCCAGCAGTTATGGACAGGGTGCTGAAGCTTTCTTT. The encoded protein is CASSYGQGAEAFF.